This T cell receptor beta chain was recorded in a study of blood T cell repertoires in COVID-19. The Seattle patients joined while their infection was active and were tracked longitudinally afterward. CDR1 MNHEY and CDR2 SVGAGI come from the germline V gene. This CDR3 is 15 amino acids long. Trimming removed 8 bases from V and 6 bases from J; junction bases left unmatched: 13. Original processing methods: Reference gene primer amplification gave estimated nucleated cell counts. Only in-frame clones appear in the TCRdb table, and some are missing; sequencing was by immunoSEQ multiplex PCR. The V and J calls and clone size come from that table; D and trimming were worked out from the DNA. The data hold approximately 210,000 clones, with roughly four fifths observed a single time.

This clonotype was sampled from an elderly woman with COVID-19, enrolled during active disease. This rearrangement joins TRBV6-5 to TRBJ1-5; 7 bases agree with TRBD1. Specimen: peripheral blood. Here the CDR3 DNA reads TGTGCCAGCGGACGAGGGAACAGGGGTGGTCAGCCCCAGCATTTT. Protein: CASGRGNRGGQPQHF.